This T cell receptor (beta chain) was sequenced during a study of T cells in Graves' hyperthyroidism and ophthalmopathy. This clonotype occurred a few times. CDR3 length: 15 residues. Germline values: CDR1 PRHDT, CDR2 FYEKMQ (reference sequence). Losses at the gene ends were 5 bases for V and 5 bases for J; bases not matched to a gene: 5. The CDR3 regions of TCR beta were amplified from RNA transcripts. First-round RT-PCR of the TCR CDR3 relied on the HTBI primer set. TCRdb recomputed calls from the multiplex PCR reads with MiXCR, one row per CDR3 protein. The sample carries more than 350,000 distinct CDR3 sequences, approximately 18% recorded once. The patients, who ranged from 18 to 65 in age, presented with newly diagnosed hyperthyroidism lasting under 2 months. For the diagnoses, clinical symptoms, serum thyroxine and TRAb, thyroid ultrasound and orbital computed tomography were used.

This sequence was found in a woman in her twenties or thirties with Graves' hyperthyroidism that later progressed to Graves' ophthalmopathy. The sample consisted of blood. J is TRBJ2-7 and V is TRBV13, with 14 bases matching TRBD2. The DNA for the CDR3 is TGTGCCAGCAGCCCGGGACTAGCGGGAGAGCACGAGCAGTACTTC. Translation gives CASSPGLAGEHEQYF. The variable domain in full, completed from reference TRBV13 and TRBJ2-7, reads AAGVIQSPRHLIKEKRETATLKCYPIPRHDTVYWYQQGPGQDPQFLISFYEKMQSDKGSIPDRFSAQQFSDYHSELNMSSLELGDSALYFCASSPGLAGEHEQYFGPGTRLTVT.